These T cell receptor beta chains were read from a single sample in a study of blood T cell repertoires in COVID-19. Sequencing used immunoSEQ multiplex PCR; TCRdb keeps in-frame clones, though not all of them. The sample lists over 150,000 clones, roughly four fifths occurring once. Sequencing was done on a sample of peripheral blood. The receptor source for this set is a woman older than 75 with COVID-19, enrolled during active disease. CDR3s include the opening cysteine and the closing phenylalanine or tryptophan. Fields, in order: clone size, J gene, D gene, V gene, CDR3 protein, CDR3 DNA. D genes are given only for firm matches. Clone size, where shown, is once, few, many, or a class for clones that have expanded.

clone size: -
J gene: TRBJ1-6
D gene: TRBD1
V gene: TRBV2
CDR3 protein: CASSEDRADRAYSPLHF
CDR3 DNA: TGTGCCAGCAGTGAAGATCGGGCAGACAGGGCCTATTCACCCCTCCACTTT

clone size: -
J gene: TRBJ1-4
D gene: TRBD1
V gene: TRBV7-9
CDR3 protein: CASSSNRGPNEKLFF
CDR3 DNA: TGTGCCAGCAGCTCAAACAGGGGGCCTAATGAAAAACTGTTTTTT

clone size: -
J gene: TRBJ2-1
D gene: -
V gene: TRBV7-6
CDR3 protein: CASSLDIGQGRVPSSYNEQFF
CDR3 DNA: TGTGCCAGCAGCTTAGATATCGGGCAGGGGCGCGTCCCCAGCTCCTACAATGAGCAGTTCTTC

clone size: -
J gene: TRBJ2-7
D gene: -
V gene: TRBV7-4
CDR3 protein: CASSLVLRAAYEQYF
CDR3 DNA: TGTGCCAGCAGCTTAGTTCTGCGGGCAGCCTACGAGCAGTACTTC

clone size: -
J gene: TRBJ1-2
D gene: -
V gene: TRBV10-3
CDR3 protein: CAISGTGGDYGYTF
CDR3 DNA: TGTGCCATCAGTGGCACGGGAGGGGACTATGGCTACACCTTC

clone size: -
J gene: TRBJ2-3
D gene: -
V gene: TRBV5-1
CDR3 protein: CASSLAAGRWDTQYF
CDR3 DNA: TGCGCCAGCAGCTTGGCCGCGGGTCGATGGGATACGCAGTATTTT

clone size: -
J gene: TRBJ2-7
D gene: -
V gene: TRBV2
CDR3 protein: CASRSSAYEQYF
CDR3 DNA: TGTGCCAGCAGATCCAGCGCCTACGAGCAGTACTTC

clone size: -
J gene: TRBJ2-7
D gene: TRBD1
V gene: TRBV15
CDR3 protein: CATSRWDRGEQYF
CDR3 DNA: TGTGCCACCAGCCGCTGGGACAGGGGCGAGCAGTACTTC

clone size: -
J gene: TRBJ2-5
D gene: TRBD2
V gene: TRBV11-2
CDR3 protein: CASSVRAGAFQETQYF
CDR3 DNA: TGTGCCAGCAGCGTACGAGCGGGGGCGTTCCAAGAGACCCAGTACTTC

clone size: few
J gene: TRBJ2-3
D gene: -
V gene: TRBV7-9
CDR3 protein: CASSYDYSTDTQYF
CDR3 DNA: TGTGCCAGCAGCTATGACTACTCCACAGATACGCAGTATTTT

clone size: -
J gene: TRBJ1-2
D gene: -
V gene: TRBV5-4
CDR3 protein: CASSLYRANYGYTF
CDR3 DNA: TGTGCCAGCAGCTTGTACAGGGCTAACTATGGCTACACCTTC

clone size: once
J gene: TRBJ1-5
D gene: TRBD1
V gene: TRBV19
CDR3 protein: CASSISPGGSYQPQHF
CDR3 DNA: TGTGCCAGTAGTATAAGTCCAGGGGGTAGTTATCAGCCCCAGCATTTT

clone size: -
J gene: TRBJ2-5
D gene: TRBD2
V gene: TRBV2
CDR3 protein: CASSPGLQTQETQYF
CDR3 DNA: TGTGCCAGCAGCCCGGGACTACAGACACAAGAGACCCAGTACTTC

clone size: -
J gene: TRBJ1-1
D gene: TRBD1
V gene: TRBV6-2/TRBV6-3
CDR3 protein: CASSYETGVTEAFF
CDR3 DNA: TGTGCCAGCAGTTACGAGACAGGGGTCACTGAAGCTTTCTTT

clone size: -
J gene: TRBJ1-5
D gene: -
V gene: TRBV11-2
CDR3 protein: CASSLVSGNQPQHF
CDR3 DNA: TGTGCCAGCAGCTTAGTTTCGGGGAACCAGCCCCAGCATTTT

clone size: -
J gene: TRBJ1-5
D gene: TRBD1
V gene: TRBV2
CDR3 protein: CASSDGQGDQPQHF
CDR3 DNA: TGTGCCAGCAGTGATGGCCAGGGGGATCAGCCCCAGCATTTT

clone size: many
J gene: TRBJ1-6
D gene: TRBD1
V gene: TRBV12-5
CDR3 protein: CASVRDRGDSPLHF
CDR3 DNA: TGTGCTAGTGTTAGGGACAGGGGGGATTCACCCCTCCACTTT

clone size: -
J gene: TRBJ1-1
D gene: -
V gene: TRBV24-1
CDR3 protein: CATLVRVDTEAFF
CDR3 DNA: TGTGCCACCCTTGTTCGGGTTGACACTGAAGCTTTCTTT

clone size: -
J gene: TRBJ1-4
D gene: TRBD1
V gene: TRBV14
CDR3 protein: CASSLVRGRDEKLFF
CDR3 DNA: TGTGCCAGCAGCCTCGTTAGGGGGCGGGATGAAAAACTGTTTTTT

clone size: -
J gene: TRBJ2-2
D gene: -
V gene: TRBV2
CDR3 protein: CASSVGNTGELFF
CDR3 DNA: TGTGCCAGCAGTGTCGGGAACACCGGGGAGCTGTTTTTT

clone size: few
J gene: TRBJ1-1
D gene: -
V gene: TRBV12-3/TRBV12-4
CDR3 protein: CASSFGPGTEAFF
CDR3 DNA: TGTGCCAGCAGTTTTGGTCCGGGCACTGAAGCTTTCTTT

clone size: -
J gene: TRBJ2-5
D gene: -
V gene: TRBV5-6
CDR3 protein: CASSLKSGFGETQYF
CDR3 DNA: TGTGCCAGCAGCTTGAAGTCGGGGTTTGGGGAGACCCAGTACTTC

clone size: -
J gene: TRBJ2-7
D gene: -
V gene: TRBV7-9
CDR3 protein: CASSLYPGNYEQYF
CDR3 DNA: TGTGCCAGCAGCTTATACCCGGGGAACTACGAGCAGTACTTC

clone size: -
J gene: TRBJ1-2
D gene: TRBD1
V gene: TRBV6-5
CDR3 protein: CASSYSGQINYGYTF
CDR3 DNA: TGTGCCAGCAGTTACTCGGGACAGATTAACTATGGCTACACCTTC

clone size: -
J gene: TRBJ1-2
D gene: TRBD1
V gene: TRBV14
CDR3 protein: CASSRGQGATGYTF
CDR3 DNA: TGTGCCAGCAGCCGGGGACAGGGGGCGACGGGCTACACCTTC

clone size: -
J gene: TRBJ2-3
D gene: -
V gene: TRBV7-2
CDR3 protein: CASSLMASTDTQYF
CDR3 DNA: TGTGCCAGCAGCTTAATGGCTAGCACAGATACGCAGTATTTT

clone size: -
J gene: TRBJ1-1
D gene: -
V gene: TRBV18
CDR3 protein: CASSEGTPEAFF
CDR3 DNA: TGTGCCAGCTCAGAGGGAACCCCTGAAGCTTTCTTT

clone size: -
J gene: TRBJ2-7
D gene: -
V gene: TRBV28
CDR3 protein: CASSRTLLSYEQYF
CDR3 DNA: TGTGCCAGCAGCCGGACATTACTTTCCTACGAGCAGTACTTC

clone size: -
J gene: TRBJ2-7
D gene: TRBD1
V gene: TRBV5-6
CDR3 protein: CASSFYQGAGEQYF
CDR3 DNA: TGTGCCAGCAGCTTTTATCAGGGGGCAGGAGAGCAGTACTTC

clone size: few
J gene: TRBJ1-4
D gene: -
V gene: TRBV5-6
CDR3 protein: CASSLNPGEGMNEKLFF
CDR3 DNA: TGTGCCAGCAGCTTAAACCCCGGGGAAGGAATGAATGAAAAACTGTTTTTT

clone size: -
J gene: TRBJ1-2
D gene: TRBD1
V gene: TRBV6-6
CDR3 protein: CASSYALQGAGYGYTF
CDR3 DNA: TGTGCCAGCAGTTACGCCCTACAGGGGGCAGGCTATGGCTACACCTTC

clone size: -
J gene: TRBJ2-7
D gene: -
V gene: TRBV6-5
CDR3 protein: CASSYEGAYEQYF
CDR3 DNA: TGTGCCAGCAGTTACGAGGGGGCCTACGAGCAGTACTTC

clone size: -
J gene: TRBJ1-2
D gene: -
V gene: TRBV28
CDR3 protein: CASSLGGFYGYTF
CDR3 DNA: TGTGCCAGCAGTTTAGGAGGGTTCTATGGCTACACCTTC

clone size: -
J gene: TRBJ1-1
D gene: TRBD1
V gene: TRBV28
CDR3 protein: CASSSPYRGGEAFF
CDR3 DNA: TGTGCCAGCAGTTCGCCTTACAGGGGTGGTGAAGCTTTCTTT